A selection of T cell receptor beta chains follows, all from one sample in a study of PD-1 blockade in classical Hodgkin lymphoma. Here immunoSEQ multiplex PCR was the method, and the copy in TCRdb shows in-frame clones only, minus some. The sample has just over 50,000 clones, 73% seen once. The sample consisted of peripheral blood mononuclear cells (PBMCs), taken before the second cycle of nivolumab. The receptors were sampled from a human donor with classical Hodgkin lymphoma. CDR3s include the opening cysteine and the closing phenylalanine or tryptophan. A D gene is named only where the DNA matches it firmly. Clone size is given for some rows only: seen once, a few or many times, or a class if the clone is expanded.

d_call: .
j_call: TRBJ2-4
v_call: TRBV11-2
clone_size: .
cdr3_aa: CASSLGQSGSIQYF
cdr3_nt: TGTGCCAGCAGCTTAGGCCAATCAGGAAGCATTCAGTACTTC

d_call: TRBD1
j_call: TRBJ2-7
v_call: TRBV27
clone_size: .
cdr3_aa: CASSSRQGKGYEQYF
cdr3_nt: TGTGCCAGCAGTTCGAGACAGGGGAAGGGCTACGAGCAGTACTTC

d_call: .
j_call: TRBJ1-1
v_call: TRBV11-2
clone_size: .
cdr3_aa: CASSLESRLTEAFF
cdr3_nt: TGTGCCAGCAGCTTAGAGTCCAGACTCACTGAAGCTTTCTTT

d_call: TRBD2
j_call: TRBJ2-4
v_call: TRBV5-6
clone_size: .
cdr3_aa: CASSLTAGGHIQYF
cdr3_nt: TGTGCCAGCAGCTTGACGGCGGGAGGACACATTCAGTACTTC

d_call: .
j_call: TRBJ2-7
v_call: TRBV28
clone_size: .
cdr3_aa: CASSLKGWAGFYEQYF
cdr3_nt: TGTGCCAGCAGTTTAAAGGGGTGGGCCGGTTTTTACGAGCAGTACTTC

d_call: TRBD2
j_call: TRBJ2-1
v_call: TRBV11-2
clone_size: .
cdr3_aa: CASSVGLAGNYNEQFF
cdr3_nt: TGTGCCAGCAGCGTCGGACTAGCGGGGAACTACAATGAGCAGTTCTTC

d_call: .
j_call: TRBJ2-7
v_call: TRBV27
clone_size: once
cdr3_aa: CASSSPLGRSYEQYF
cdr3_nt: TGTGCCAGCAGTTCCCCTCTGGGGAGGTCCTACGAGCAGTACTTC

d_call: .
j_call: TRBJ1-3
v_call: TRBV21-1
clone_size: .
cdr3_aa: CASSKGVGNTIYF
cdr3_nt: TGTGCCAGCAGCAAAGGGGTGGGAAACACCATATATTTT

d_call: TRBD2
j_call: TRBJ2-3
v_call: TRBV5-6
clone_size: .
cdr3_aa: CASSRLAGSTDTQYF
cdr3_nt: TGTGCCAGCAGCAGACTAGCGGGTTCCACAGATACGCAGTATTTT

d_call: .
j_call: TRBJ2-7
v_call: TRBV5-1
clone_size: .
cdr3_aa: CASSPTGPDYEQYF
cdr3_nt: TGCGCCAGCAGTCCTACAGGGCCCGACTACGAGCAGTACTTC

d_call: .
j_call: TRBJ1-2
v_call: TRBV6-5
clone_size: many
cdr3_aa: CASSYYAVGSYGYTF
cdr3_nt: TGTGCCAGCAGTTATTATGCGGTGGGCAGCTATGGCTACACCTTC

d_call: .
j_call: TRBJ2-1
v_call: TRBV6-4
clone_size: .
cdr3_aa: CASSSEGRHEQFF
cdr3_nt: TGTGCCAGCAGCAGTGAGGGACGGCATGAGCAGTTCTTC

d_call: .
j_call: TRBJ2-7
v_call: TRBV30
clone_size: .
cdr3_aa: CAWRAGTYEQYF
cdr3_nt: TGTGCCTGGAGGGCGGGAACCTACGAGCAGTACTTC

d_call: .
j_call: TRBJ1-5
v_call: TRBV4-3
clone_size: .
cdr3_aa: CASSQERYQPQHF
cdr3_nt: TGCGCCAGCAGCCAAGAGCGTTATCAGCCCCAGCATTTT

d_call: .
j_call: TRBJ1-3
v_call: TRBV29-1
clone_size: .
cdr3_aa: CSYRSGVGNTIYF
cdr3_nt: TGCAGCTACAGATCAGGGGTTGGAAACACCATATATTTT

d_call: .
j_call: TRBJ1-1
v_call: TRBV18
clone_size: .
cdr3_aa: CASSPPLGTEAFF
cdr3_nt: TGTGCCAGCTCACCACCCTTAGGAACGGAAGCTTTCTTT

d_call: .
j_call: TRBJ1-1
v_call: TRBV27
clone_size: .
cdr3_aa: CASSLRQMTEAFF
cdr3_nt: TGTGCCAGCAGTTTGAGACAGATGACTGAAGCTTTCTTT

d_call: TRBD2
j_call: TRBJ2-3
v_call: TRBV7-3
clone_size: .
cdr3_aa: CASSLAGLAGSTDTQYF
cdr3_nt: TGTGCCAGCAGCTTAGCGGGACTAGCGGGAAGCACAGATACGCAGTATTTT

d_call: .
j_call: TRBJ1-5
v_call: TRBV2
clone_size: once
cdr3_aa: CASSPKQPYSNQPQHF
cdr3_nt: TGTGCCAGCAGTCCTAAACAGCCATATAGCAATCAGCCCCAGCATTTT

d_call: .
j_call: TRBJ2-1
v_call: TRBV9
clone_size: .
cdr3_aa: CASSVGDAYNEQFF
cdr3_nt: TGTGCCAGCAGCGTAGGCGACGCCTACAATGAGCAGTTCTTC

d_call: TRBD1
j_call: TRBJ2-7
v_call: TRBV7-2
clone_size: .
cdr3_aa: CASSPQGAESYEQYF
cdr3_nt: TGTGCCAGCAGCCCTCAGGGGGCAGAGTCCTACGAGCAGTACTTC

d_call: .
j_call: TRBJ2-7
v_call: TRBV7-6
clone_size: .
cdr3_aa: CASSSLPQDRTYEQYF
cdr3_nt: TGTGCCAGCAGCTCCCTTCCCCAAGACAGAACCTACGAGCAGTACTTC

d_call: .
j_call: TRBJ2-7
v_call: TRBV7-9
clone_size: few
cdr3_aa: CASSLARSAEQYF
cdr3_nt: TGTGCCAGCAGCTTAGCGAGAAGCGCCGAGCAGTACTTC